Below, one T cell receptor beta chain is given with its context. Its antigen is unknown. Base quality data are lacking; no much larger clone is found one base away. Donors were healthy HIV-negative adults with no recently reported acute infections or vaccinations. All donors were Caucasian adults living in Nashville, Tennessee, USA. CD4+ T cells were enriched by magnetic negative selection; naive cells were then positively selected on CD45RA, and the negative fraction formed the memory subset. Blood was obtained by leukapheresis, after which PBMCs were separated by Ficoll-Histopaque density gradient centrifugation and cryopreserved in liquid nitrogen vapor phase. Analytical flow cytometry was used to check the purity and quantity of every magnetically sorted T cell population. Each sorted fraction had its genomic DNA isolated and then quantified by UV absorbance on a Nanodrop 2000c. These data originate in a study of shared clonotypes between healthy human individuals (dated by TCRdb to the early 2020s). Broadly, across the study: The cohort included three men and a couple of women between 18 and 49 years of age. The study deeply sequenced blood TCR repertoires of 5 or 6 healthy adults to estimate repertoire size and the extent of clonotype sharing between individuals. Each donor's leukapheresis produced roughly between roughly 0.94 and 9.5 billion PBMCs. To increase sequencing depth and limit assay-specific biases, TCR repertoire library preparation and sequencing were carried out by different laboratories using diverse techniques. For each donor, three plates each were used for CD4 naive and CD4 memory, two plates were used for CD8 naive, and one plate was used for CD8 memory. The paper's findings and limits, for the study overall: Sampling was restricted to blood, and TCR repertoires in tissues likely differ from the TCR repertoires found in blood. Larger estimated clonotype richness was generally found for naive subsets than for memory subsets. Rarefaction of sorted-subset datasets indicated incomplete sequencing despite the large sequencing depth. Based on pairwise subsampling, the degree of clonotype sharing among donors was expected to be affected by sequencing depth. Compared with non-shared clonotypes, the clonotypes found in all four sorted-subset donors had higher generation probabilities. About 4.5% of naive CD4, 3% to 3.5% of naive CD8, approximately 2.2% of memory CD4, and over 0.35% of memory CD8 clonotypes were shared across several donors. The genetic and exposure-history diversity represented was limited by the small number of donors.

Using the deep immunoSEQ assay, multiplex PCR amplified TCR CDR3 regions from genomic DNA. Extracted genomic DNA from each cell subset was spread evenly across all wells of several immunoSEQ 96-well plates, with each plate serving as a replicate. For sorted subsets, each replicate PCR was loaded with about 0.2 ug genomic DNA, equivalent to 32,000 or so T cell genomes. Purified libraries were measured with a Qubit 3.0 fluorometer, size-checked on a Bioanalyzer 2100, and measured again with the KAPA Library Quantification kit. Each immunoSEQ 96-well plate was sequenced on its own single-read 150-cycle Illumina NextSeq 550 flow cell. Regarding the original processing steps: Because the immunoSEQ output included only junctional sequences and no quality scores, the filtering could not be the same as the filtering used for full-length reads. To assign V/J genes and CDR3, sequences were annotated against IMGT germline references using PyIR, a Python wrapper for IgBLAST v1.9. Reads were filtered out if the reads had weak V/J assignments (E-value above 1e-6), no CDR3, stop codons, out-of-frame junctions, or ambiguous translated residues. A V3J clonotype was defined by an identical inferred V gene, J gene, and CDR3 amino acid sequence. Percentage overlap between repertoires was calculated by dividing the number of shared unique clonotypes by the size of the smaller repertoire. Richness of each repertoire was evaluated using RTK rarefaction, the Chao1 estimator, and Recon v2.1 estimates of unobserved clonotypes. Generation probabilities were computed with OLGA for all TCRbeta clonotypes obtained by the gDNA method from several donors. TCRdb re-hosts the immuneACCESS table, in-frame sequences only. Its copies lack some clones; in the studies checked, an unresolved V gene accounts for under half of them, and the cause for the rest is not known. V and J calls and clone size are as listed in that table; D and trimming were resolved from the DNA. For this sample the table gives approximately 2,000,000 clones, of which 85% to 95% were detected only once. Jointly, the top ten make up about 0.41% of the sample.

This sequence originates from a man aged 18 to 30 in good health. Some clones in this sample may be carry-over from other donors' samples. Sequenced input: naive CD4+ T cells from PBMCs. This specimen's cell subset or site label, interpreted: CD45RA+ positively selected.

The CDR3 sequence is CASSLTSREETQYF. The base sequence is TGCGCCAGCAGCTTAACATCCAGGGAAGAGACCCAGTACTTC. The rearranged chain carries TRBV5-1 and TRBJ2-5; the D region possibly corresponds to TRBD1 (5 bases align). Between the V and J ends, shortened by 2 bases and 3 bases respectively, the junction contains 11 bases. In the germline V gene, CDR1 corresponds to SGHRS and CDR2 to YFSETQ. The CDR3 goes from the cysteine to the phenylalanine over 14 residues. Of the read, only the CDR3 DNA is kept; its 42 bases are in frame from base 1.